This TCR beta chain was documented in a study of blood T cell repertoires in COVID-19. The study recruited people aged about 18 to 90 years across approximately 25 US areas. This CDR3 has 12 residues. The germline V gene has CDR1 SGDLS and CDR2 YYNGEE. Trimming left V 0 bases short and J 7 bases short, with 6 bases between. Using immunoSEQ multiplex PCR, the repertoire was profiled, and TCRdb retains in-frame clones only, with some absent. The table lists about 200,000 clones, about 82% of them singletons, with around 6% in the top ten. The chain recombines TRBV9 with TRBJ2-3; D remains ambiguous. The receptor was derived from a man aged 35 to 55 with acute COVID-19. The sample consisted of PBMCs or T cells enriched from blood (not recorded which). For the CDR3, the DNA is TGTGCCAGCAGCGTAGGTCGTAATACGCAGTATTTT. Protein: CASSVGRNTQYF.